The present entry profiles one TCR beta chain with its context. This sample stems from a study of blood T cell repertoires in COVID-19. Libraries were prepared by immunoSEQ multiplex PCR; TCRdb keeps only in-frame clonotypes and omits some of them. The sample lists 26,000 or so clones, approximately 72% occurring once. The CDR3 is 16 amino acids. Germline CDR1 reads MGHRA; CDR2 reads YSYEKL. V gave up 6 bases and J gave up 2 bases, with 19 bases separating them. The rearrangement joins TRBV4-1 to TRBJ1-2, with D perhaps TRBD1 (5 bases). The clonotype originates from a man aged 55-75 years with active or convalescent COVID-19. The specimen sequenced was peripheral blood. The CDR3 bases are TGCGCCAGCAGATCCCCCGGAGGCCGGGGGAACTATGGCTACACCTTC. Translation gives CASRSPGGRGNYGYTF.